A single sample gave rise to the 23 T cell receptor beta chains below, sequenced in a study of T cell responses to AZD1222 COVID-19 vaccine. Generated by immunoSEQ multiplex PCR, the TCRdb table keeps only in-frame clones and is missing some. The sample shows 90,000 to 100,000 clones, around nine tenths of them seen only once. The sample in question was peripheral blood, obtained 28 days after the second AZD1222 dose. Receptors were obtained from an adult who received the AZD1222 COVID-19 vaccine.

The genes are TRBV7-2 and TRBJ2-1; D is possibly TRBD2 (6 bases). The V gene's germline CDR1 is SGHTA and CDR2 FQGNSA. V lost 2 bases to trimming and J lost 4 bases, with 12 bases between them. The CDR3 is made up of 15 amino acids. The CDR3 reads CASSLWGLEYNEQFF. CDR3 nucleotides: TGTGCCAGCAGCTTATGGGGACTTGAATACAATGAGCAGTTCTTC.

The chain has TRBV12-5 and TRBJ1-2; possible D gene TRBD1, 5 bases. The CDR3 has 15 amino acids. Germline V lookup: CDR1 LGHNT, CDR2 FRNRAP. V lost 0 bases, J lost 6 bases, and 14 bases lay in between. The CDR3 loop reads CASGLVALAGHGYTF. CDR3 sequence (DNA): TGTGCTAGTGGTTTGGTAGCCTTAGCAGGGCATGGCTACACCTTC.

V and J are TRBV3-1 (or the pseudogene TRBV3-2) and TRBJ2-1; 10 bases map to TRBD2. The CDR3 consists of 15 residues. J was trimmed by 4 bases and V by 1 base; bases with no gene match: 1. CDR1 LGHDT and CDR2 YNNKEL come from the germline V gene (reference sequence). CDR3 loop: CASSQVAGGYNEQFF. CDR3 DNA: TGTGCCAGCAGCCAAGTAGCGGGAGGTTACAATGAGCAGTTCTTC.

This rearrangement joins TRBV28 to TRBJ2-7, with 8 bases fitting TRBD2. The CDR3 has 15 amino acids. Trimming took 3 bases from V and 5 from J; bases not matched to a gene: 9. Germline loops: CDR1 MDHEN, CDR2 SYDVKM. The CDR3 protein is CASSFGGAGDDEQYF. As DNA, the CDR3 is TGTGCCAGCAGTTTCGGGGGAGCGGGAGATGACGAGCAGTACTTC.

The J gene is TRBJ2-7, the V gene TRBV27; 10 nucleotides agree with TRBD2. Losses at the gene ends were 8 bases for V and 7 bases for J; bases not matched to a gene: 14. Germline V gives CDR1 MNHEY, CDR2 SMNVEV (reference sequence). The CDR3 consists of 15 residues. The CDR3 loop reads CASSLSGTSVREQYF. CDR3 DNA sequence: TGTGCCAGCTCCCTCTCTGGGACTAGCGTACGGGAGCAGTACTTC.

V gene TRBV5-6 combines with J gene TRBJ1-5; possibly TRBD1 for D (5 bases). V was clipped by 1 base and J by 5 bases, with 7 bases between them. CDR1 SGHDT and CDR2 YYEEEE come from the germline V gene. The CDR3 is made up of 13 amino acids. CDR3 sequence: CASSLSRDQPQHF. CDR3 sequence (DNA): TGTGCCAGCAGCTTGTCCAGGGATCAGCCCCAGCATTTT.

The chain recombines TRBV19 with TRBJ2-7; D perhaps matches TRBD1 (6 bases). The CDR3 contains 12 residues. The V gene's germline CDR1 is LNHDA and CDR2 SQIVND (reference sequence). V lost 6 bases and J lost 2, with 8 bases in between. This CDR3 is CASRNRAYEQYF. CDR3 nucleotide sequence: TGTGCCAGTAGAAACAGGGCCTACGAGCAGTACTTC.

The rearrangement uses TRBV5-5 and TRBJ1-4; 11 bases fit TRBD1. This CDR3 contains 16 residues. Germline assignment: CDR1 SGHKS and CDR2 YYEKEE (reference sequence). J lost 10 bases, V lost 1 base, and 9 bases had no gene match. DNA for the CDR3: TGTGCCAGCAGCTTGTTCGTTGGACAGGGGGCCGGAAAACTGTTTTTT. This encodes CASSLFVGQGAGKLFF.

This chain joins TRBV5-4 and TRBJ1-5; D might be TRBD1 (5 bases). Germline assignment: CDR1 SGHNT and CDR2 YYREEE (reference sequence). Trimming left V 3 bases short and J 2 bases short, with 9 bases between. This CDR3 is 14 amino acids long. The CDR3 bases are TGTGCCAGCAGCTCCGGGGGTGGCAATCAGCCCCAGCATTTT. This codes for CASSSGGGNQPQHF.

The V call is TRBV7-9, the J call TRBJ1-1; maybe TRBD1 (5 bases). This CDR3 is built from 14 residues. Trimming stripped 0 bases from V and 6 bases from J, with 11 bases between. The germline gives CDR1 SEHNR, CDR2 FQNEAQ (reference sequence). CDR3 DNA sequence: TGTGCCAGCAGCTTAGCGGGGCTAGGGGCTGAAGCTTTCTTT. It is translated as CASSLAGLGAEAFF.

V and J are TRBV27 and TRBJ1-6; 10 nucleotides agree with TRBD1. CDR3 length equals 15 residues. Germline V lookup: CDR1 MNHEY, CDR2 SMNVEV (reference sequence). The V gene end was trimmed by 7 bases and the J gene end by 10 bases; junction bases not matched to a gene: 10. CDR3 nucleotides: TGTGCCAGCACTCTGGGAGGGACAGGGGTATCACCCCTCCACTTT. Its protein is CASTLGGTGVSPLHF.

The rearrangement joins TRBV12-5 to TRBJ1-3, with D maybe TRBD1 (6 bases). Per germline, CDR1 LGHNT and CDR2 FRNRAP. Trimming shortened V by 1 base and J by 2 bases, and 18 bases separated the two germline ends. This CDR3 contains 18 residues. DNA for the CDR3: TGTGCTAGTGGTTTGGGGTTAGGGGGGCAGGGGACTGGAAACACCATATATTTT. Its protein is CASGLGLGGQGTGNTIYF. The full variable domain, in which reference TRBV12-5 and TRBJ1-3 provide the parts outside the CDR3, is DARVTQTPRHKVTEMGQEVTMRCQPILGHNTVFWYRQTMMQGLELLAYFRNRAPLDDSGMPKDRFSAEMPDATLATLKIQPSEPRDSAVYFCASGLGLGGQGTGNTIYFGEGSWLTVV.

This clone has only one observation. The gene calls are TRBV27 and TRBJ2-2, with 7 bases fitting TRBD2. V shed 1 base and J 6 bases; nucleotides not matched to a gene: 2. The CDR3 has 14 amino acids. From germline, CDR1 is MNHEY and CDR2 SMNVEV (reference sequence). The CDR3 here is CASSLYRGAGELFF. In nucleotides, the CDR3 is TGTGCCAGCAGTTTATATCGGGGGGCCGGGGAGCTGTTTTTT.

The chain joins TRBV12-3 or TRBV12-4 to TRBJ1-1, with a possible D match to TRBD1 (5 bases). Trimming took off 4 bases at V and 5 bases at J, with 8 bases between the two ends. The CDR3 is 12 residues long. The CDR3 DNA reads TGTGCCAGCAGTTCCTGGGGGACTGAAGCTTTCTTT. Protein sequence: CASSSWGTEAFF.

The chain couples TRBV11-2 to TRBJ2-7, with D possibly TRBD2 on 5 matching bases. The germline V gene has CDR1 SGHAT and CDR2 FQNNGV. V was pared by 6 bases and J by 7 bases, with 19 bases between. This CDR3 spans 14 amino acids. The CDR3 coding sequence is TGTGCCAGCAGGGAAACCGGGAATTCGGGGGAGCAGTACTTC. Its translation is CASRETGNSGEQYF.

The J gene is TRBJ1-1, the V gene TRBV6-5, with a tentative D call TRBD1 (5 bases). Germline V gives CDR1 MNHEY, CDR2 SVGAGI. Trimming stripped 7 bases from V and 0 bases from J, with 15 bases between. The CDR3 is made up of 15 amino acids. CDR3 region: CASNLGQLMNTEAFF. As DNA, the CDR3 is TGTGCCAGCAACCTGGGGCAGCTAATGAACACTGAAGCTTTCTTT.

J is TRBJ2-5 and V is TRBV3-1 (or the pseudogene TRBV3-2); D is possibly TRBD1 (6 bases). Deletions cut 1 base from V and 6 bases from J, with 15 bases between. The CDR3 runs to 15 residues. CDR1 and CDR2 (germline): LGHDT, YNNKEL (reference sequence). CDR3 sequence (DNA): TGTGCCAGCAGCCAAGCGGGCAGGGGCGGTCAGACCCAGTACTTC. Protein product: CASSQAGRGGQTQYF.

The chain joins TRBV7-6 to TRBJ1-2; perhaps TRBD1 as D (6 bases). Germline assignment: CDR1 SGHVS and CDR2 FNYEAQ. The CDR3 loop spans 13 amino acids. The germline V and J ends were trimmed by 5 bases and 5 bases, with 12 bases remaining between them. The CDR3 DNA sequence: TGTGCCAGCAGCCCCCCGGGGGCGTATGGCTACACCTTC. It translates to CASSPPGAYGYTF. The whole variable domain, filled in from reference TRBV7-6 and TRBJ1-2, reads GAGVSQSPRYKVTKRGQDVALRCDPISGHVSLYWYRQALGQGPEFLTYFNYEAQQDKSGLPNDRFSAERPEGSISTLTIQRTEQRDSAMYRCASSPPGAYGYTFGSGTRLTVV.

In its sample, this clone was seen a few times. The chain is built from TRBV6-5 and TRBJ1-5; 8 bases align to TRBD1. Per the germline V gene, CDR1 is MNHEY and CDR2 is SVGAGI. The CDR3 has 15 amino acids. J gave up 4 bases and V 6 bases, and 8 bases lay outside the gene matches. CDR3 DNA sequence: TGTGCCAGCAGGTTGACAGGGGTTGGGAATCAGCCCCAGCATTTT. Amino acid sequence: CASRLTGVGNQPQHF.

This chain connects TRBV28 to TRBJ1-5; no clear D. Trimming removed 5 bases from V and 5 bases from J, with 13 bases in between. Germline V gives CDR1 MDHEN, CDR2 SYDVKM. CDR3 length equals 14 residues. In nucleotides, the CDR3 is TGTGCCAGCAGTACCCCTAGCCGGGATCAGCCCCAGCATTTT. Its translation: CASSTPSRDQPQHF.

This clone turned up a few times. The chain joins TRBV3-1 (or the pseudogene TRBV3-2) to TRBJ2-7; 7 bases are a match to TRBD2. The germline V gene encodes CDR1 LGHDT and CDR2 YNNKEL (reference sequence). Trimming at V came to 3 bases and at J to 8 bases, leaving 4 bases not matched to a gene. This CDR3 has 12 residues. DNA of the CDR3: TGTGCCAGCAGCCAGGGGAGGGCACAGCAGTACTTC. Its translation is CASSQGRAQQYF.

This clone was seen just once. This rearrangement joins TRBV9 to TRBJ1-6; D is perhaps TRBD1 (6 bases). Trimming removed 5 bases at V and 8 bases at J, with 17 bases between. CDR3 length: 15 amino acids. Germline V gene lookup returns CDR1 SGDLS and CDR2 YYNGEE. The CDR3 DNA is TGTGCCAGCAGTGCTGGGGGGACAACCTATTCACCCCTCCACTTT. Translated: CASSAGGTTYSPLHF.

The chain carries TRBV5-4 and TRBJ1-2; a possible D gene is TRBD1 (5 bases). Between the trimmed V and J ends, which lost 5 bases and 2 bases, there was a span of 13 bases. This CDR3 contains 14 residues. Germline V gene data show CDR1 as SGHNT and CDR2 as YYREEE (reference sequence). CDR3 sequence reads: CASRTRGINYGYTF. For the CDR3, the DNA is TGTGCCAGCAGGACCCGGGGCATCAACTATGGCTACACCTTC.